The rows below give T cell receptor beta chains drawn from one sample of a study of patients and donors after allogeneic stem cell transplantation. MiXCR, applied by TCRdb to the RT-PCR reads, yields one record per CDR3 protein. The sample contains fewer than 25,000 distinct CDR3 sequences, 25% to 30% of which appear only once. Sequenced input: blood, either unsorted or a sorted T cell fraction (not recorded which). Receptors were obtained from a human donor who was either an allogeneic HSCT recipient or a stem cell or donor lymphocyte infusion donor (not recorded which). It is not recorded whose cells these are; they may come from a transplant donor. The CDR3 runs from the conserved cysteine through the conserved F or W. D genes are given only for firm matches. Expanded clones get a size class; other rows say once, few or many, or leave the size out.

CDR3nt: TGTGCCAGCAGTTTCGGCAGGCGGGGTGAAGCTTTCTTT; CDR3aa: CASSFGRRGEAFF; v_gene: TRBV12-3/TRBV12-4; abundance: -; len: 13; j_gene: TRBJ1-1; d_gene: -
CDR3nt: TGTGCCAGCAGCCACGCCAGCGGGGGGAGGAATGAGCAGTTCTTC; CDR3aa: CASSHASGGRNEQFF; v_gene: TRBV4-2; abundance: many; len: 15; j_gene: TRBJ2-1; d_gene: TRBD2
CDR3nt: TGCAGTGCTAGAGATGTTGGGACAGGGCCGAGAACCATATATTTT; CDR3aa: CSARDVGTGPRTIYF; v_gene: TRBV20-1; abundance: -; len: 15; j_gene: TRBJ1-3; d_gene: TRBD1
CDR3nt: TGTGCCAGCAGCCAAGATCCAGGGGTGAACACTGAAGCTTTCTTT; CDR3aa: CASSQDPGVNTEAFF; v_gene: TRBV4-2; abundance: few; len: 15; j_gene: TRBJ1-1; d_gene: -
CDR3nt: TGTGCCATCACTGGCACGGCGATTCGGTATGGCTACACCTTC; CDR3aa: CAITGTAIRYGYTF; v_gene: TRBV10-3; abundance: -; len: 14; j_gene: TRBJ1-2; d_gene: -
CDR3nt: TGTGCCAGCAGTGAAGCGTTGGGACAGACTGGCTACACCTTC; CDR3aa: CASSEALGQTGYTF; v_gene: TRBV6-1; abundance: once; len: 14; j_gene: TRBJ1-2; d_gene: TRBD1
CDR3nt: TGTGCCAGCGGGCGGAATAGCAATCAGCCCCAGCATTTT; CDR3aa: CASGRNSNQPQHF; v_gene: TRBV7-2; abundance: few; len: 13; j_gene: TRBJ1-5; d_gene: -
CDR3nt: TGTGCCAGCAGCTCCCCAGGGGGCAGCAATCAGCCCCAGCATTTT; CDR3aa: CASSSPGGSNQPQHF; v_gene: TRBV7-2; abundance: -; len: 15; j_gene: TRBJ1-5; d_gene: TRBD1
CDR3nt: TGTGCCACCAGCAGCGGGACAGGGATCAATCAGCCCCAGCATTTT; CDR3aa: CATSSGTGINQPQHF; v_gene: TRBV15; abundance: few; len: 15; j_gene: TRBJ1-5; d_gene: TRBD1
CDR3nt: TGCAGTGCTAGACCCGGGACAGGGGATAGCAATCAGCCCCAGCATTTT; CDR3aa: CSARPGTGDSNQPQHF; v_gene: TRBV20-1; abundance: few; len: 16; j_gene: TRBJ1-5; d_gene: TRBD1
CDR3nt: TGTGCCAGCAGCTTAGGCCGGGGGGGGACCACAGATACGCAGTATTTT; CDR3aa: CASSLGRGGTTDTQYF; v_gene: TRBV7-2; abundance: -; len: 16; j_gene: TRBJ2-3; d_gene: TRBD2
CDR3nt: TGTGCCAGCAGTTTCCACAGGGAAGAGACCCAGTACTTC; CDR3aa: CASSFHREETQYF; v_gene: TRBV12-3/TRBV12-4; abundance: few; len: 13; j_gene: TRBJ2-5; d_gene: -
CDR3nt: TGCAGTGTTCAGGGGGCACTTGAAAAACTGTTTTTT; CDR3aa: CSVQGALEKLFF; v_gene: TRBV20-1; abundance: -; len: 12; j_gene: TRBJ1-4; d_gene: TRBD1
CDR3nt: TGTGCCAGCAGTTCGACAGGGGTGAATTCACCCCTCCACTTT; CDR3aa: CASSSTGVNSPLHF; v_gene: TRBV6-1; abundance: few; len: 14; j_gene: TRBJ1-6; d_gene: TRBD1
CDR3nt: TGTGCCAGCAGCCACCGAGCTGGAGCCAACACCGGGGAGCTGTTTTTT; CDR3aa: CASSHRAGANTGELFF; v_gene: TRBV6-5; abundance: -; len: 16; j_gene: TRBJ2-2; d_gene: -
CDR3nt: TGTGCCAGCAGCCCCCCAGCTACCGAGCAGTACTTC; CDR3aa: CASSPPATEQYF; v_gene: TRBV7-9; abundance: -; len: 12; j_gene: TRBJ2-7; d_gene: -
CDR3nt: TGTGCCAGCAGCTTTGGCGGGGCGCGGAGAGATACGCAGTATTTT; CDR3aa: CASSFGGARRDTQYF; v_gene: TRBV5-4; abundance: -; len: 15; j_gene: TRBJ2-3; d_gene: -
CDR3nt: TGTGCCAGCACTTCAACAGGGATGAACACTGAAGCTTTCTTT; CDR3aa: CASTSTGMNTEAFF; v_gene: TRBV18; abundance: few; len: 14; j_gene: TRBJ1-1; d_gene: -
CDR3nt: TGTGCCAGCAGCTTACACGGGCGAGTCACTGAAGCTTTCTTT; CDR3aa: CASSLHGRVTEAFF; v_gene: TRBV12-3/TRBV12-4; abundance: many; len: 14; j_gene: TRBJ1-1; d_gene: -
CDR3nt: TGTGCCAGCAGCCTCTCACTCAGCTCTGGAAACACCATATATTTT; CDR3aa: CASSLSLSSGNTIYF; v_gene: TRBV6-5; abundance: -; len: 15; j_gene: TRBJ1-3; d_gene: -
CDR3nt: TGCGCCAGCAGCGACACTGCCGGGGAGACCCAGTACTTC; CDR3aa: CASSDTAGETQYF; v_gene: TRBV5-1; abundance: few; len: 13; j_gene: TRBJ2-5; d_gene: -
CDR3nt: TGCGCCAGCAGCCAGTATACGGGACCAGGAGCGTACGAGCAGTACTTC; CDR3aa: CASSQYTGPGAYEQYF; v_gene: TRBV4-3; abundance: few; len: 16; j_gene: TRBJ2-7; d_gene: -
CDR3nt: TGTGCCAGCAGTTATTTGGGGAGTGAAGCTTTCTTT; CDR3aa: CASSYLGSEAFF; v_gene: TRBV6-5; abundance: -; len: 12; j_gene: TRBJ1-1; d_gene: -
CDR3nt: TGTGCCAGCAGCTTAGTGGGACCTGACACTGAAGCTTTCTTT; CDR3aa: CASSLVGPDTEAFF; v_gene: TRBV7-8; abundance: -; len: 14; j_gene: TRBJ1-1; d_gene: -
CDR3nt: TGTGCCAGCAGTTACTTCCCCGGACTAGCGGGGGGCAAAAACATTCAGTACTTC; CDR3aa: CASSYFPGLAGGKNIQYF; v_gene: TRBV6-5; abundance: few; len: 18; j_gene: TRBJ2-4; d_gene: TRBD2
CDR3nt: TGTGCCAGCAGACCAGGACTAGCGGGGGGGACAGAGACCCAGTACTTC; CDR3aa: CASRPGLAGGTETQYF; v_gene: TRBV2; abundance: -; len: 16; j_gene: TRBJ2-5; d_gene: TRBD2
CDR3nt: TGCGCCAGCAGCCAAGATCTGGGTGAAAAACTGTTTTTT; CDR3aa: CASSQDLGEKLFF; v_gene: TRBV4-3; abundance: few; len: 13; j_gene: TRBJ1-4; d_gene: -
CDR3nt: TGTGCCAGCAGTTACTCGATAGGAGTTGGCACCGGGGAGCTGTTTTTT; CDR3aa: CASSYSIGVGTGELFF; v_gene: TRBV6-5; abundance: -; len: 16; j_gene: TRBJ2-2; d_gene: -
CDR3nt: TGCAGTGCTAGAGGGCTAGCGGGGGCGAACACCGGGGAGCTGTTTTTT; CDR3aa: CSARGLAGANTGELFF; v_gene: TRBV20-1; abundance: -; len: 16; j_gene: TRBJ2-2; d_gene: TRBD2
CDR3nt: TGTGCCAGCAGGATCGGGGGTAGCAAGGGACATGAGCAGTTCTTC; CDR3aa: CASRIGGSKGHEQFF; v_gene: TRBV6-2/TRBV6-3; abundance: -; len: 15; j_gene: TRBJ2-1; d_gene: -
CDR3nt: TGTGCCAGCAGCAAAAGGGGGGACACTGAAGCTTTCTTT; CDR3aa: CASSKRGDTEAFF; v_gene: TRBV7-9; abundance: few; len: 13; j_gene: TRBJ1-1; d_gene: -
CDR3nt: TGCAGCGGCGGACAGGGGGGAGAGCAGTACTTC; CDR3aa: CSGGQGGEQYF; v_gene: TRBV29-1; abundance: -; len: 11; j_gene: TRBJ2-7; d_gene: TRBD1
CDR3nt: TGCAGCGTTGCCTCCGGACTGAACACTGAAGCTTTCTTT; CDR3aa: CSVASGLNTEAFF; v_gene: TRBV29-1; abundance: -; len: 13; j_gene: TRBJ1-1; d_gene: -
CDR3nt: TGTGCCACCAGCAGAGGACAGAGAGGAAATTCACCCCTCCACTTT; CDR3aa: CATSRGQRGNSPLHF; v_gene: TRBV15; abundance: few; len: 15; j_gene: TRBJ1-6; d_gene: -
CDR3nt: TGCGCCAGCAGCCATGGAAAGGGGGCCTCCCATAATTCACCCCTCCACTTT; CDR3aa: CASSHGKGASHNSPLHF; v_gene: TRBV4-3; abundance: -; len: 17; j_gene: TRBJ1-6; d_gene: TRBD1